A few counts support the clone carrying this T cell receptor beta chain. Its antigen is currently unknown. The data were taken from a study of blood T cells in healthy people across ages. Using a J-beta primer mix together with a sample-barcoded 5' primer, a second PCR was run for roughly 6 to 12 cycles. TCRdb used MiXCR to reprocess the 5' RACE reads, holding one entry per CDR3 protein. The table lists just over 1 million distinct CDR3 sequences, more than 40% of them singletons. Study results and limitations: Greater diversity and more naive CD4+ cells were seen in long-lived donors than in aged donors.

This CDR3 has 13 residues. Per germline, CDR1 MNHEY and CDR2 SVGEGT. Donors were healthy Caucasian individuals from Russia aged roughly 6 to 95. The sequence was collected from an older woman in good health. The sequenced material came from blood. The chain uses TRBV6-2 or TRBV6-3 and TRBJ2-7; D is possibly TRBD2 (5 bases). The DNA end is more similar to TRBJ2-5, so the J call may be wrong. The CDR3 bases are TGTGCCAGCAGTTATGTAGGGAGAAAGACCCAGTACTTC. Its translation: CASSYVGRKTQYF.